The T cell receptor (beta chain) under discussion was sequenced for a study of CD8 T cells in Susac syndrome. Germline V gene lookup returns CDR1 GTSNPN and CDR2 SVGIG (reference sequence). This CDR3 has 15 residues. Random hexamers were used to reverse transcribe the RNA input (about 0.5 to 1 ug). Amplification of TCR beta CDR3 by immunoSEQ multiplex PCR spanned 54 Vbeta and 13 Jbeta. From the immunoSEQ multiplex PCR reads, TCRdb called clonotypes with MiXCR, one entry per CDR3 protein. The sample yields roughly 75,000 distinct CDR3 sequences, approximately 93% seen once. Regarding this clonotype: Sequence at one end of the junction differs from germline and may be a read error.

The T cells that were sequenced for TCR beta were CD8+ and CD4+ cells from blood. Sequenced sample: CD4+ T cells from PBMCs. The source is a human donor with Susac syndrome. The chain joins TRBV30 to TRBJ1-1; D is undetermined. The CDR3 DNA sequence: TGTGCCTGGAGTGTAGGGTTTGGCCCGAACACTGGAGCTTTCTTT. Translated: CAWSVGFGPNTGAFF.